The source of this TCR beta chain is a study of breast tumors, draining lymph nodes, adjacent tissues. Findings and limits, study-wide: Compared with lymph nodes, tumors were less diverse; compared with nontumor tissue, more.

V was pared by 4 bases and J by 8 bases, with 9 bases between. Germline assignment: CDR1 SGHDT and CDR2 YYEEEE. This CDR3 has 11 residues. Axillary draining lymph nodes of breast cancer patients supplied the node samples. TCRdb ran MiXCR on the multiplex PCR reads and lists one entry per CDR3 protein. The repertoire consists of 140,000 or so distinct CDR3 sequences, with around a third occurring once and the leading ten covering 2% to 2.5%. This clonotype showed up many times. The antigen remains unidentified. The V call is TRBV5-6, the J call TRBJ1-2; the D is unclear. Source material: axillary lymph node tissue. The clonotype was recovered from a female donor with breast cancer. Some clones in this sample may be carry-over from other donors' samples. The CDR3 loop is CASSLAFGYTF. In DNA form, the CDR3 reads TGTGCCAGCAGCCTGGCATTCGGCTACACCTTC.